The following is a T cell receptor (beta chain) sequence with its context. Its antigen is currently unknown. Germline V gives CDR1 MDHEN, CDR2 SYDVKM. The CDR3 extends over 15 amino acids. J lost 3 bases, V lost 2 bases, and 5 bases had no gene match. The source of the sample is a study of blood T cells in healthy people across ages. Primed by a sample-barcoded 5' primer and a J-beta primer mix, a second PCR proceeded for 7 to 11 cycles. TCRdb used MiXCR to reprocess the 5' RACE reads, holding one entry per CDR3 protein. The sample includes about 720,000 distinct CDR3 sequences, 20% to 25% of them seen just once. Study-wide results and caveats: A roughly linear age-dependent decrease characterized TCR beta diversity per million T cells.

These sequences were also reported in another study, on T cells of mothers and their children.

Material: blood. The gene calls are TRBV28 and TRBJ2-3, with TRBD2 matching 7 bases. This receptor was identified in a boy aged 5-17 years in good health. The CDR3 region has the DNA TGTGCCAGCAGTTTAGGGGGGGGGATTACAGATACGCAGTATTTT. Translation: CASSLGGGITDTQYF.